These T cell receptor beta chains were read from a single sample in a study of T cell responses to AZD1222 COVID-19 vaccine. Method: immunoSEQ multiplex PCR; TCRdb's copy keeps in-frame clones and lacks some. The table includes over 130,000 clones, about nine tenths detected once. The specimen comprised peripheral blood, sampled 28 days after the second AZD1222 dose. These receptors all come from an adult who received the AZD1222 COVID-19 vaccine. The CDR3 runs from the conserved cysteine through the conserved F or W. Each record gives: J gene, D gene, clone size, V gene, CDR3 DNA, CDR3 protein. A D gene is named only where the DNA matches it firmly. Only part of the rows carry a size: once, few, many, or a class if the clone is expanded.

TRBJ1-1,TRBD1,.,TRBV19,TGTGCCAGTAGTGCCAGGGGGTTGAACACTGAAGCTTTCTTT,CASSARGLNTEAFF
TRBJ2-5,.,.,TRBV27,TGTGCCAGCACCAATCAGCCATGGGAGACCCAGTACTTC,CASTNQPWETQYF
TRBJ1-5,.,.,TRBV19,TGTGCCAGTCCCTCTACAGGGAGGTCAGGTCAGCCCCAGCATTTT,CASPSTGRSGQPQHF
TRBJ2-5,.,.,TRBV6-5,TGTGCCAGCGGCAAACCGGGGGTACAAGAGACCCAGTACTTC,CASGKPGVQETQYF
TRBJ2-5,.,once,TRBV29-1,TGCAGCGTACGACAGGTGGGGGAGACCCAGTACTTC,CSVRQVGETQYF
TRBJ2-5,.,.,TRBV19,TGTGCCAGTAGACTCACACATCAAGAGACCCAGTACTTC,CASRLTHQETQYF
TRBJ1-2,.,.,TRBV30,TGTGCCTGGAAAAAGGGAGTAGATGGCTACACCTTC,CAWKKGVDGYTF
TRBJ1-1,.,.,TRBV11-2,TGTGCCAGCAGCTTAGATCGAACTGAAGCTTTCTTT,CASSLDRTEAFF
TRBJ2-7,.,.,TRBV7-2,TGTGCCAGCAGCTACATTAACTCCTACGAGCAGTACTTC,CASSYINSYEQYF
TRBJ2-1,TRBD2,.,TRBV28,TGTGCCACCGTCGAGTCCGGGGGGTTTTACAATGAGCAGTTCTTC,CATVESGGFYNEQFF
TRBJ1-2,TRBD1,.,TRBV27,TGTGCCAGCAGTTGGGGGACAGGGTCCTCTAACGGCTACACCTTC,CASSWGTGSSNGYTF
TRBJ1-3,.,.,TRBV7-9,TGTGCCAGCAGCTTATTAGGCGGCTCTGGAAACACCATATATTTT,CASSLLGGSGNTIYF
TRBJ1-5,TRBD1,.,TRBV29-1,TGCAGCGTACGAGGGGGCGCCCCCAGTCAGCCCCAGCATTTT,CSVRGGAPSQPQHF
TRBJ1-4,.,.,TRBV20-1,TGCAGTGCTAGAGATCAGAGGCAACTGTTTTTT,CSARDQRQLFF
TRBJ1-4,TRBD1,.,TRBV5-8,TGTGCCAGCAGCTTGGTTGGGACAGGAAAACTGTTTTTT,CASSLVGTGKLFF
TRBJ1-1,TRBD1,.,TRBV6-6,TGTGCCATAGGGCAGGGGGCGAACACTGAAGCTTTCTTT,CAIGQGANTEAFF
TRBJ1-2,.,.,TRBV4-3,TGCGCCAGCAGCCAAGATGGAGGGGCGGGCTATGGCTACACCTTC,CASSQDGGAGYGYTF
TRBJ1-5,.,.,TRBV5-8,TGTGCCAGCAGCGAGGCGGGGGATGAGCATCAGCCCCAGCATTTT,CASSEAGDEHQPQHF
TRBJ1-4,.,.,TRBV5-4,TGTGCCAGCAGCTCGCAGGGTGGGGGGGATGAAAAACTGTTTTTT,CASSSQGGGDEKLFF
TRBJ1-5,.,few,TRBV6-5,TGTGCCAGCAGTCGGGACCATACCAATCAGCCCCAGCATTTT,CASSRDHTNQPQHF
TRBJ1-5,.,.,TRBV27,TGTGCCAGCCTTCCGAACCCAGATTATAGCAATCAGCCCCAGCATTTT,CASLPNPDYSNQPQHF
TRBJ2-2,TRBD2,.,TRBV4-1,TGCGCCAGCAGCAAACAGGGGTCTAGCGGGAGGGCGAACACCGGGGAGCTGTTTTTT,CASSKQGSSGRANTGELFF
TRBJ1-3,.,.,TRBV9,TGTGCCAGCAGCGTAGGATGGGGAAAAGAAAACACCATATATTTT,CASSVGWGKENTIYF
TRBJ1-5,.,.,TRBV27,TGTGCCAGCAGTTGTCAGCCCCAGCATTTT,CASSCQPQHF
TRBJ1-2,.,.,TRBV25-1,TGTGCCAGCAGTGGGGTACAGGTCTATGGCTACACCTTC,CASSGVQVYGYTF
TRBJ1-2,.,.,TRBV4-1,TGCGCCAGCAGCCAAAACAGAGTTACCAACTATGGCTACACCTTC,CASSQNRVTNYGYTF
TRBJ2-7,.,.,TRBV2,TGTGCCAGCAGCAAAGACGGCTACGAGCAGTACTTC,CASSKDGYEQYF
TRBJ1-2,TRBD1,once,TRBV27,TGTGCCAGCAGCACCGGGACAGGCTATGGCTACACCTTC,CASSTGTGYGYTF
TRBJ2-3,.,.,TRBV6-2/TRBV6-3,TGTGCCAGCAGTAGGGGCCGGCTAACAGGAGATACGCAGTATTTT,CASSRGRLTGDTQYF
TRBJ1-5,.,.,TRBV19,TGTGCCAGTAGTCCAGCAGGGGTCGGTCAGCCCCAGCATTTT,CASSPAGVGQPQHF
TRBJ1-5,.,.,TRBV27,TGTGCCAGCAGTCAAAATCAGGTTCAGCCCCAGCATTTT,CASSQNQVQPQHF
TRBJ2-3,TRBD2,.,TRBV6-5,TGTGCCAGCAGCCCCGGGAGGATGACAGATACGCAGTATTTT,CASSPGRMTDTQYF
TRBJ1-1,TRBD1,.,TRBV5-1,TGCGCCAGCAGCTTGGCAGGGGGCATGGGTTCCACTGAAGCTTTCTTT,CASSLAGGMGSTEAFF
TRBJ1-1,.,.,TRBV18,TGTGCCAGCTTCCAAGGGGTTGGCACTGAAGCTTTCTTT,CASFQGVGTEAFF
TRBJ2-7,TRBD1,.,TRBV5-1,TGCGCCAGCAGAAAGCAGGGGGTCTACGAGCAGTACTTC,CASRKQGVYEQYF
TRBJ1-4,.,once,TRBV11-2,TGTGCCAGCAGCTCCCTGCAGGGTCGTGAAAAACTGTTTTTT,CASSSLQGREKLFF
TRBJ2-1,TRBD2,once,TRBV11-2,TGTGCCAGCAGCTTAGGAGGGGAGGGTGAGCAGTTCTTC,CASSLGGEGEQFF
TRBJ1-2,.,.,TRBV9,TGTGCCAGCAGCGTAGCTACAGGCAGGGCGGCCACCTTC,CASSVATGRAATF
TRBJ1-1,TRBD1,.,TRBV6-6,TGTGCCAGCAGTTATAGGGGGCTTACTGAAGCTTTCTTT,CASSYRGLTEAFF
TRBJ1-2,.,.,TRBV9,TGTGCCAGCAGCCCACCTTTCGCTGGCTACACCTTC,CASSPPFAGYTF
TRBJ1-2,TRBD1,.,TRBV28,TGTGCCAGCAGCCAGGACAGGATTGGAGGCTACACCTTC,CASSQDRIGGYTF